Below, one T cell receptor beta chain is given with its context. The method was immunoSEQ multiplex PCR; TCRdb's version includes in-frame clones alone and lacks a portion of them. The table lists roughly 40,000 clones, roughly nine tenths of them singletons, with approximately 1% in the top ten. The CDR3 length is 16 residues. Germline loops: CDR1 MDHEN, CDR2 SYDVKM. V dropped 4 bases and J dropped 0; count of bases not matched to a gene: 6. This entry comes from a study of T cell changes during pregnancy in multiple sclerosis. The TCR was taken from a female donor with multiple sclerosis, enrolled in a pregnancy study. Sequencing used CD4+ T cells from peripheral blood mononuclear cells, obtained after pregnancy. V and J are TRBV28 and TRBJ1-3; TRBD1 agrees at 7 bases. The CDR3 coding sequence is TGTGCCAGCAGTTCTTTGACAGGGTACTCTGGAAACACCATATATTTT. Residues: CASSSLTGYSGNTIYF.